The 21 T cell receptor beta chains presented below share a single source sample, sequenced in a study of metastatic and nonmetastatic thyroid tumors. TCRdb reanalyzed the PCR reads with MiXCR. The profile covers tens of thousands of clones, with over 30% appearing a single time and 13% to 15% taken by the ten largest. The entire patient cohort was treatment-naive prior to thyroid surgery. Sequencing was done on a sample of blood. Receptors originate from a female donor with papillary thyroid cancer or a benign thyroid nodule (not recorded which). Some clones in this sample may be carry-over from other donors' samples.

There are many counts of this clone. The chain couples TRBV11-2 to TRBJ1-1, with TRBD1 identical over 10 bases. The CDR3 runs 15 residues. CDR1 is SGHAT and CDR2 is FQNNGV in the germline V gene. J gave up 3 bases and V 5 bases, and 6 bases lay outside the gene matches. The DNA for the CDR3 is TGTGCCAGCAGCCCCTACGGACAGGGGGACACTGAAGCTTTCTTT. It is translated as CASSPYGQGDTEAFF. Complete variable domain (other parts from reference TRBV11-2 and TRBJ1-1): EAGVAQSPRYKIIEKRQSVAFWCNPISGHATLYWYQQILGQGPKLLIQFQNNGVVDDSQLPKDRFSAERLKGVDSTLKIQPAKLEDSAVYLCASSPYGQGDTEAFFGQGTRLTVV.

This chain uses TRBV18 with TRBJ2-1; 8 bases are a match to TRBD2. Germline V CDR1 and CDR2: KGHSH, LQKENI. The CDR3 runs to 16 residues. V gave up 3 bases and J gave up 4 bases; unmatched junction bases: 8. As DNA, the CDR3 is TGTGCCAGCTCACCGACGTCGGGAGGGTGGTACAATGAGCAGTTCTTC. Amino acid sequence: CASSPTSGGWYNEQFF.

This clone was counted at least ten times. The V call is TRBV13, the J call TRBJ2-7; the match to TRBD1 covers 8 bases. J was trimmed by 3 bases and V by 5 bases; bases with no gene match: 9. The germline V gene encodes CDR1 PRHDT and CDR2 FYEKMQ (reference sequence). This CDR3 comprises 15 residues. The CDR3 sequence is CASSHRGTGSYEQYF. The CDR3 DNA sequence: TGTGCCAGCAGCCACCGCGGGACAGGTAGCTACGAGCAGTACTTC.

This clone was detected a few times. The chain couples TRBV12-3 or TRBV12-4 to TRBJ2-7; possible D gene TRBD2, 6 bases. The CDR3 consists of 15 residues. Trimming stripped 6 bases from V and 3 bases from J, with 18 bases between. The CDR3 nucleotides read TGTGCCAGCAGCCACCGGACTACCGGGATCTACGAGCAGTACTTC. Translated: CASSHRTTGIYEQYF.

The chain links TRBV30 to TRBJ1-6; no clear D gene. Trimming left V 3 bases short and J 7 bases short, with 10 bases between. The CDR3 consists of 13 residues. Germline V gene sequence: CDR1 GTSNPN, CDR2 SVGIG (reference sequence). CDR3 bases: TGTGCCTGGAGAAGACTTAACAATTCACCCCTCCACTTT. Residues: CAWRRLNNSPLHF.

Details on this clone: The conserved phenylalanine or tryptophan is not found at the CDR3 terminus, so this likely reflects a read error. This chain links TRBV10-1 with TRBJ2-1, with D perhaps matching TRBD1 (6 bases). This CDR3 is 16 amino acids long. The V gene lost 0 bases and the J gene lost 7 bases, with 16 bases spanning the gap. Germline assignment: CDR1 WNHNN and CDR2 SYGVQD (reference sequence). CDR3 nucleotides: TGCGCCAGCAGTGAGTCGGTGTCAGGGGTTGGGAATGAGCAGTTCTGC. This encodes CASSESVSGVGNEQFC.

The chain employs TRBV7-9 and TRBJ2-7; a possible D gene is TRBD2 (5 bases). Germline values: CDR1 SEHNR, CDR2 FQNEAQ (reference sequence). This CDR3 comprises 14 residues. Trimming removed 6 bases at V and 3 bases at J, with 15 bases between. CDR3 sequence reads: CASSSADGDYEQYF. The DNA for the CDR3 is TGTGCCAGCAGTTCTGCCGACGGGGACTACGAGCAGTACTTC. Filled out from reference TRBV7-9 and TRBJ2-7, the complete variable domain reads DTGVSQNPRHKITKRGQNVTFRCDPISEHNRLYWYRQTLGQGPEFLTYFQNEAQLEKSRLLSDRFSAERPKGSFSTLEIQRTEQGDSAMYLCASSSADGDYEQYFGPGTRLTVT.

This clone was seen ten or more times. The rearrangement uses TRBV29-1 and TRBJ1-2, with D possibly being TRBD1 (6 bases). The CDR3 is 17 amino acids. Trimming left V 3 bases short and J 4 bases short, with 24 bases between. CDR1 SQVTM and CDR2 ANQGSEA come from the germline V gene. The CDR3 sequence is CSVDGGLQGPELYGYTF. The CDR3 coding sequence is TGCAGCGTTGATGGGGGGCTACAGGGTCCCGAACTCTATGGCTACACCTTC.

This clone is medium-sized in the sample. The chain joins TRBV19 to TRBJ1-6; possibly TRBD1 for D (5 bases). V was cut by 3 bases and J by 6 bases, with 9 bases left in between. CDR1 is LNHDA, CDR2 SQIVND, per germline (reference sequence). The CDR3 contains 14 residues. CDR3 in amino acids: CASSIGAGNSPLHF. The CDR3, as DNA: TGTGCCAGTAGTATTGGGGCGGGTAATTCACCCCTCCACTTT. Based on the CDR3 plus reference TRBV19 and TRBJ1-6, the full variable domain is DGGITQSPKYLFRKEGQNVTLSCEQNLNHDAMYWYRQDPGQGLRLIYYSQIVNDFQKGDIAEGYSVSREKKESFPLTVTSAQKNPTAFYLCASSIGAGNSPLHFGNGTRLTVT.

This chain joins TRBV11-2 and TRBJ2-3; a weak D match, TRBD1 (7 bases). The V end lost 1 base, the J end lost 3 bases, and 11 bases lay between the germline ends. CDR1 and CDR2 from the germline V gene are SGHAT and FQNNGV. The CDR3 spans 15 residues. In nucleotides, the CDR3 is TGTGCCAGCAGCTTAGGGGCAGGGGGGACAGATACGCAGTATTTT. The encoded protein is CASSLGAGGTDTQYF.

The chain carries TRBV19 and TRBJ2-1, with D possibly TRBD2 on 5 matching bases. CDR1 is LNHDA, CDR2 SQIVND, per germline (reference sequence). This CDR3 has 14 amino acids. V was trimmed by 4 bases and J by 8 bases, leaving 15 bases between them. DNA of the CDR3: TGTGCCAGTAGTACACTCGGGAAGGTTGATGAGCAGTTCTTC. Translation: CASSTLGKVDEQFF.

This sequence joins TRBV7-3 and TRBJ2-1; D not resolved. The CDR3 has 13 residues. V lost 0 bases, J lost 4 bases, and 4 bases lay in between. The germline gives CDR1 SGHTA, CDR2 FQGTGA. The CDR3 spells CASSLTTYNEQFF. CDR3 nucleotides: TGTGCCAGCAGCTTAACTACTTACAATGAGCAGTTCTTC.

Relative to its sample, this clone is medium-sized. Other DNA sequences in this specimen translate into the identical CDR3. The rearrangement joins TRBV5-1 to TRBJ1-2; 8 positions agree with TRBD1. Trimming at V came to 0 bases and at J to 2 bases, leaving 3 bases not matched to a gene. Germline CDR1 and CDR2: SGHRS and YFSETQ. This CDR3 spans 15 amino acids. This CDR3 reads CASSLGDRTNYGYTF. In nucleotides, the CDR3 is TGCGCCAGCAGCTTGGGGGACAGGACCAACTATGGCTACACCTTC.

In its sample, this clone ranks as medium-sized. The chain employs TRBV4-3 and TRBJ2-1; 9 positions agree with TRBD2. The CDR3 loop spans 16 amino acids. Germline CDR1 is LGHNA and CDR2 is YSLEER. Trimming at V came to 0 bases and at J to 4 bases, leaving 4 bases not matched to a gene. DNA for the CDR3: TGCGCCAGCAGCCAAGATGGGGCGGGGGGGTACAATGAGCAGTTCTTC. Translated, it gives CASSQDGAGGYNEQFF.

The chain is built from TRBV7-2 and TRBJ2-7; TRBD2 might be the D (6 bases). Trimming stripped 7 bases from V and 7 bases from J, with 14 bases between. Germline CDR1 is SGHTA and CDR2 is FQGNSA. The CDR3 is 12 residues long. CDR3 nucleotide sequence: TGTGCCAGCACCCCTCCGGAGGGGGAGCAGTACTTC. This encodes CASTPPEGEQYF.

There are many counts of this clone. The genes are TRBV6-5 and TRBJ1-2; D perhaps matches TRBD1 (5 bases). The CDR3 consists of 14 residues. Trimming cost V 2 bases and J 5 bases, with 12 bases left between them. CDR1 MNHEY and CDR2 SVGAGI come from the germline V gene. DNA for the CDR3: TGTGCCAGCAGTTACGAGTGGGGCGCATATGGCTACACCTTC. Its translation: CASSYEWGAYGYTF.

This clone is termed medium-sized. The rearrangement links TRBV20-1 to TRBJ1-1; D uncertain. The CDR3 loop spans 14 amino acids. V was trimmed by 3 bases and J by 0 bases, leaving 11 bases between them. CDR1 and CDR2 from the germline V gene are DFQATT and SNEGSKA (reference sequence). The CDR3 reads CSARHSLMNTEAFF. The CDR3 DNA reads TGCAGTGCTAGGCACAGCCTCATGAACACTGAAGCTTTCTTT.

The gene calls are TRBV19 and TRBJ1-1; D not certain. The CDR3 is made up of 14 amino acids. Germline CDR1 is LNHDA and CDR2 is SQIVND (reference sequence). The ends were cut back, 3 bases at V and 2 bases at J, with 10 bases in the middle. CDR3 in DNA: TGTGCCAGTAGTATCCCCCGGCATAACACTGAAGCTTTCTTT. This gives the protein CASSIPRHNTEAFF. Combining the CDR3 with reference TRBV19 and TRBJ1-1 gives the whole variable domain DGGITQSPKYLFRKEGQNVTLSCEQNLNHDAMYWYRQDPGQGLRLIYYSQIVNDFQKGDIAEGYSVSREKKESFPLTVTSAQKNPTAFYLCASSIPRHNTEAFFGQGTRLTVV.

This clone was observed many times. The chain carries TRBV7-9 and TRBJ2-7; 10 bases fit TRBD2. The germline V gene encodes CDR1 SEHNR and CDR2 FQNEAQ (reference sequence). The CDR3 is 15 residues long. With 1 base clipped from V and 6 bases from J, the junction kept 6 bases outside the gene matches. In DNA, the CDR3 is TGTGCCAGCAGCTTAGGAGCGGGGGGGCCTGGCGAGCAGTACTTC. Translating it yields CASSLGAGGPGEQYF.

The table lists this clone with many counts. This could be a read error, since a much larger clone is one nucleotide away. V usage is TRBV29-1 and J usage is TRBJ2-5; the D is unclear. Germline V gene sequence: CDR1 SQVTM, CDR2 ANQGSEA. This CDR3 comprises 12 residues. This chain's CDR3 is CSVAGFQEIQYF. The CDR3, as DNA: TGCAGCGTTGCAGGTTTTCAAGAGATCCAGTACTTC.

This clone ranks as medium-sized (0.01 to 0.1%). The genes are TRBV6-1 and TRBJ1-2, with TRBD1 as a possible D gene (5 bases). The CDR3 has 13 residues. Trimming pared 4 bases from V and 9 bases from J, leaving 15 bases between. The V gene's germline CDR1 is MNHNS and CDR2 SASEGT. CDR3 protein: CASSARDDPRYTF. CDR3 nucleotides: TGTGCCAGCAGTGCGCGGGACGACCCACGCTACACCTTC.